These 7 T cell receptor beta chains share one sample of origin, sequenced in a study of T cell responses to AZD1222 COVID-19 vaccine. Profiled with immunoSEQ multiplex PCR; TCRdb holds only in-frame clones, not every one. This table has 150,000 to 200,000 clones, about 92% appearing once. This sample comprised peripheral blood, obtained on day 0 of AZD1222 vaccination. Receptors originate from an adult in good health.

About this clone itself: Other DNA sequences of this sample code for an identical CDR3. The V gene is TRBV19, the J gene TRBJ2-1; tentatively, D is TRBD1 (5 bases). There are 13 residues in the CDR3. V lost 5 bases and J lost 7, with 12 bases in between. The germline V gene encodes CDR1 LNHDA and CDR2 SQIVND (reference sequence). The CDR3 sequence: CASSGQGGNEQFF. The DNA of the CDR3 is TGTGCCAGTAGTGGGCAGGGTGGGAATGAGCAGTTCTTC.

The chain combines TRBV5-1 with TRBJ1-2; D is undetermined. Germline CDR1 and CDR2: SGHRS and YFSETQ. V lost 1 base and J lost 2, with 9 bases in between. The CDR3 has 14 amino acids. The CDR3, as DNA: TGCGCCAGCAGCTTGAGCCAAGGGAACTATGGCTACACCTTC. As protein: CASSLSQGNYGYTF.

The chain is built from TRBV25-1 and TRBJ1-4, with a possible D match to TRBD1 (5 bases). CDR1 is MGHDK, CDR2 SYGVNS, per germline. V dropped 9 bases and J dropped 4 bases, with 12 bases sitting between them. The CDR3 runs 13 residues. CDR3 bases: TGTGCCAGTAGACAGAACAATAATGAAAAACTGTTTTTT. It yields the protein CASRQNNNEKLFF.

J is TRBJ1-1 and V is TRBV7-9; TRBD1 matches 7 bases. The V gene's germline CDR1 is SEHNR and CDR2 FQNEAQ (reference sequence). V lost 4 bases to trimming and J lost 3 bases; unmatched junction nucleotides: 14. This CDR3 contains 17 residues. The CDR3 reads CASSSTATGERDTEAFF. Written as DNA, the CDR3 is TGTGCCAGCAGCTCCACCGCTACAGGGGAGCGGGACACTGAAGCTTTCTTT. Drawing the rest from reference TRBV7-9 and TRBJ1-1, the complete variable domain is DTGVSQNPRHKITKRGQNVTFRCDPISEHNRLYWYRQTLGQGPEFLTYFQNEAQLEKSRLLSDRFSAERPKGSFSTLEIQRTEQGDSAMYLCASSSTATGERDTEAFFGQGTRLTVV.

The V and J genes are TRBV7-9 and TRBJ1-1; 7 positions match TRBD1. V lost 2 bases and J lost 3; bases outside the gene matches: 6. CDR3 length equals 15 residues. CDR1 is SEHNR, CDR2 FQNEAQ, per germline (reference sequence). This chain's CDR3 is CASSLLNRGDTEAFF. CDR3 bases: TGTGCCAGCAGCTTATTAAACAGGGGAGACACTGAAGCTTTCTTT. The full variable domain, in which reference TRBV7-9 and TRBJ1-1 provide the parts outside the CDR3, is DTGVSQNPRHKITKRGQNVTFRCDPISEHNRLYWYRQTLGQGPEFLTYFQNEAQLEKSRLLSDRFSAERPKGSFSTLEIQRTEQGDSAMYLCASSLLNRGDTEAFFGQGTRLTVV.

This chain uses TRBV6-6 with TRBJ1-5; no clear D. Germline values: CDR1 MNHNY, CDR2 SVGAGI (reference sequence). The CDR3 consists of 18 residues. V lost 5 bases, J lost 0 bases, and 20 bases lay in between. The CDR3 loop is CASSLTRPNSNSNQPQHF. Here the CDR3 DNA reads TGTGCCAGCAGTCTTACGCGACCTAACTCAAATAGCAATCAGCCCCAGCATTTT.

The rearrangement uses TRBV5-6 and TRBJ2-3; possible D gene TRBD2, 5 bases. The V gene lost 3 bases and the J gene lost 4 bases, with 12 bases spanning the gap. This CDR3 is 14 amino acids long. CDR1 is SGHDT and CDR2 is YYEEEE in the germline V gene. CDR3 region: CASSWNPSPDTQYF. CDR3 coding DNA: TGTGCCAGCAGCTGGAACCCTAGCCCAGATACGCAGTATTTT. Full variable domain (missing parts from reference TRBV5-6 and TRBJ2-3): DAGVTQSPTHLIKTRGQQVTLRCSPKSGHDTVSWYQQALGQGPQFIFQYYEEEERQRGNFPDRFSGHQFPNYSSELNVNALLLGDSALYLCASSWNPSPDTQYFGPGTRLTVL.